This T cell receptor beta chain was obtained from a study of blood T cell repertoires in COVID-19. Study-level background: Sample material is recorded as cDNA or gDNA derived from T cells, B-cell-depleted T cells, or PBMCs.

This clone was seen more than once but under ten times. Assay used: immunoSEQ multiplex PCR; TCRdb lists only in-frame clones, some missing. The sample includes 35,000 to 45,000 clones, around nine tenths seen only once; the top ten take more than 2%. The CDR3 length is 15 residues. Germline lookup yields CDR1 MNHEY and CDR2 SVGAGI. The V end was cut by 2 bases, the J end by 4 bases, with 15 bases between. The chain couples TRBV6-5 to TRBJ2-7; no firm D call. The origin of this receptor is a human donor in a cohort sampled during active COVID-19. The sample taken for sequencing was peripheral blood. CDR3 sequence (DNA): TGTGCCAGCAGTTACAACGTCCCAGGAACTTACGAGCAGTACTTC. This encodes CASSYNVPGTYEQYF.